This T cell receptor (beta chain) is from a study of vaccination effects on CD4 cells after COVID-19. Study observations and caveats: Marked clonal contraction was seen late after vaccination (in both infection- and vaccine-induced clones).

V was trimmed by 10 bases and J by 0 bases, leaving 13 bases between them. The CDR3 runs to 13 residues. Germline CDR1 is LNHDA and CDR2 is SQIVND (reference sequence). Note on this clone: The target antigen is unknown.

Sequencing was performed with immunoSEQ multiplex PCR; in TCRdb, only in-frame clones are kept and a portion is missing. This sample yields tens of thousands of clones, of which 73% are seen a single time; under 5.5% belongs to the top ten. Sequencing in the ViraFEST assay came after antigen-specific CD4+ T cells had been expanded with viral peptide pools, which were used to stimulate PBMC. Culture lasted about 11 days before CD4+ T cell isolation. The healthy vaccine recipients, who had no prior SARS-CoV-2 infection, showed negative nucleocapsid antibodies. Researchers reported culturing a few million PBMC in each well, adding around 9.6 IU/ml IL-2 and about 10 ug/ml peptides. Days 3 and 7 saw half the medium replaced with IL-2 medium.

Sequenced material: CD4+ T cells from PBMCs cultured with SARS-CoV-2 spike peptides, taken before COVID-19 vaccination. The rearrangement uses TRBV19 and TRBJ2-7; D is undetermined. This receptor was obtained from a human donor who received a COVID-19 vaccine. This chain's CDR3 is CATSRRNSYEQYF. The CDR3 DNA reads as TGTGCCACCAGTCGTCGGAACTCCTACGAGCAGTACTTC.